The sample holds many counts of the clone carrying this T cell receptor (beta chain). The sample is drawn from a study of blood T cell repertoires in COVID-19. Study as a whole: Some COVID-19 samples were acute and others convalescent; all came from the United States, Italy and Spain.

In the original analysis: From reference gene primer amplification, estimates of nucleated cell counts were derived. Method: immunoSEQ multiplex PCR; TCRdb's copy keeps in-frame clones and lacks some. D and trimming were read from the DNA, whereas the V and J calls and clone size are those reported in that table. The sample consists of 270,000 or so clones, about 80% of them appearing once. The clonotype comes from a human donor in a cohort sampled during active COVID-19. Input material: peripheral blood.

Written as DNA, the CDR3 is TGTGCCAGCAGCTTGATAGGAGGGAGCACAGATACGCAGTATTTT. Translation gives CASSLIGGSTDTQYF. V and J are TRBV5-6 and TRBJ2-3; D might be TRBD2 (6 bases). The CDR3 loop spans 15 amino acids. Trimming cost V 1 base and J 0 bases, with 9 bases left between them. Germline V gives CDR1 SGHDT, CDR2 YYEEEE.